The clone carrying this T cell receptor beta chain appeared a few times. What it binds is unknown. The CDR3 spans 14 residues. The germline V gene encodes CDR1 SQVTM and CDR2 ANQGSEA. Trimming took off 4 bases at V and 2 bases at J, with 13 bases between the two ends. This sample is drawn from a study of blood T cells in healthy people across ages. In each sample, at least 6 million PBMCs were isolated. For the second PCR, which ran for roughly 7 to 11 cycles, a sample-barcoded 5' primer and a J-beta primer mix were used. Each sample provided no less than 2.5 million CDR3-containing paired-end reads. One entry per CDR3 protein, called by TCRdb with MiXCR from the 5' RACE reads. The sample has 910,000 or so distinct CDR3 sequences; roughly half are singletons. Overall study results and limits: Across samples, TCR beta diversity tracked strongly with naive T cell percentage.

The rearrangement joins TRBV29-1 to TRBJ2-3; no firm D call. What was sequenced was blood. The clonotype originates from a woman aged 60-75 years in good health. CDR3 region: CSVGLLGSTDTQYF. The DNA for the CDR3 is TGCAGCGTTGGGTTATTGGGGTCCACAGATACGCAGTATTTT.